This T cell receptor beta chain came from a study of beta chain features in type 1 diabetes. Notes on the study in general: TCRB CDR3s were moderately but significantly shorter in Type 1 diabetes patients in all four CD4+ subsets.

Trimming took off 11 bases at V and 0 bases at J, with 11 bases between the two ends. The length of the CDR3 is 13 residues. From germline, CDR1 is ENHRY and CDR2 SYGVKD. A few counts support this clone. The antigen is unknown. As every portion of the isolated RNA was reverse transcribed, the sequencing read expressed TCRB transcripts. The protocol was immunoSEQ multiplex PCR, while the TCRdb copy is restricted to in-frame clones and leaves out a portion. The repertoire has around 340,000 clones, around 9.7% of them found once; the top ten carry about 1%. There was one heparinised blood draw per donor, averaging about 110 mL. Markers CD45RO/CCR7/CD25/CD127/CD95/CD27 served to sort CD4+ naive, central memory, regulatory and stem cell-like memory cells.

Sequences were obtained from central memory CD4+ T cells from blood. V is TRBV10-3 and J is TRBJ1-5; possible D gene TRBD1, 5 bases. This TCR derives from a man younger than 45 with type 1 diabetes. The CDR3 here is CASGPNSNQPQHF. The CDR3 DNA is TGTGCCTCGGGGCCGAATAGCAATCAGCCCCAGCATTTT.